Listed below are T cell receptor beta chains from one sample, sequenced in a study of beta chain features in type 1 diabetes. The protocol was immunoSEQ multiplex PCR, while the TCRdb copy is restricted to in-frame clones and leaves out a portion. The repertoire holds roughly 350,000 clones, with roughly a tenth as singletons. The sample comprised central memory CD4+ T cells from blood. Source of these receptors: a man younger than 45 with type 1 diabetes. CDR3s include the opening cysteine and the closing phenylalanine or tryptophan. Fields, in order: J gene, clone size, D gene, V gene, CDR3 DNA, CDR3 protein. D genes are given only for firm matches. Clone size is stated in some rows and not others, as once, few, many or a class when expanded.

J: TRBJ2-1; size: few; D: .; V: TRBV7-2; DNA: TGTGCCAGCAGCCCCCTACAGGGATCCTACAATGAGCAGTTCTTC; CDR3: CASSPLQGSYNEQFF
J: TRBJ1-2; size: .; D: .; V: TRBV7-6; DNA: TGTGCCAGCAGCCCCAGGACAGATAACTATGGCTACACCTTC; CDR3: CASSPRTDNYGYTF
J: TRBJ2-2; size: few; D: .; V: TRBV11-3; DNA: TGTGCCAGCACCGGATCCAGGGGTCACACCGGGGAGCTGTTTTTT; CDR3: CASTGSRGHTGELFF
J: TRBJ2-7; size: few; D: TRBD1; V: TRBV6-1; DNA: TGTGCCAGCAGTACGACAGGGATCGAGCAGTACTTC; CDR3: CASSTTGIEQYF
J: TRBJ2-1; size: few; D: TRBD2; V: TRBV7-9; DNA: TGTGCCAGCAGCTTGGTGCGGGAGGGGGACAATGAGCAGTTCTTC; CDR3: CASSLVREGDNEQFF
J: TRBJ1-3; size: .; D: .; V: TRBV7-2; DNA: TGTGCCAGCAGCTTGACCCGACAGGTCTCGGGGAGGAACACCATATATTTT; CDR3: CASSLTRQVSGRNTIYF
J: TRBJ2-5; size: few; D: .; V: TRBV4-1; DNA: TGCGCCAGCAGCCCAAGAGGGCCAGGGGAAGCGGAGACCCAGTACTTC; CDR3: CASSPRGPGEAETQYF
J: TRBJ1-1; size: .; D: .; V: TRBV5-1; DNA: TGCGCCAGCAGCTTGGGACAGGTCCCCGCCACTGAAGCTTTCTTT; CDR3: CASSLGQVPATEAFF
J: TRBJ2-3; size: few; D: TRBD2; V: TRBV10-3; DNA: TGTGCCATCAGTGAGGGACTAGCGGTAGGCACAGATACGCAGTATTTT; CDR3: CAISEGLAVGTDTQYF
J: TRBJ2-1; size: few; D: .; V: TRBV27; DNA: TGTGCCAGCAGTTTACCCCCGACGGGTGAGCAGTTCTTC; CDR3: CASSLPPTGEQFF
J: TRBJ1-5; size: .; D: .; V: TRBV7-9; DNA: TGTGCCAGCAGCTTTGGTGGGGCAGGGGATCAGCCCCAGCATTTT; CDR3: CASSFGGAGDQPQHF
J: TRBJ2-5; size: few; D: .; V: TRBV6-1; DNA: TGTGCCAGCTACAGGGGAGGGGAGACCCAGTACTTC; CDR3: CASYRGGETQYF
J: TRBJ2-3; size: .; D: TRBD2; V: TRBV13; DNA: TGTGCCAGCAGCTTTAGGGCGGGGGTAAAGGGCACAGATACGCAGTATTTT; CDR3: CASSFRAGVKGTDTQYF
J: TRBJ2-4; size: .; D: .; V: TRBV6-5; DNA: TGTGCCAGCAGTTACTCGGGTCAGCCCGGGGACATTCAGTACTTC; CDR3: CASSYSGQPGDIQYF
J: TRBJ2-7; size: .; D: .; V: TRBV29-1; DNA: TGCAGCGTTGTTTCCGGCGGCTACGAGCAGTACTTC; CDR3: CSVVSGGYEQYF
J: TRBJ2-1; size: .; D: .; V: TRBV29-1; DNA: TGCAGCGTTGACCGTCTGTCAGGTAATGAGCAGTTCTTC; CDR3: CSVDRLSGNEQFF
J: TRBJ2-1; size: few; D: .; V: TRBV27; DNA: TGTGCCAGCAGTATGAGAACGACGGATGAGCAGTTCTTC; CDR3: CASSMRTTDEQFF
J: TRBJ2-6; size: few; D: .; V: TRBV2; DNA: TGTGCCTCTTTACGGCTATCTGGGGCCAACGTCCTGACTTTC; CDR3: CASLRLSGANVLTF
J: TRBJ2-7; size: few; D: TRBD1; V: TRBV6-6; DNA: TGTGCCAGCAGCCGGGTGGGGGACAGGGAAAACGAGCAGTACTTC; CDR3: CASSRVGDRENEQYF
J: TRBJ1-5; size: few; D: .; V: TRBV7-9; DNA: TGTGCCAGCAGCTTATGGGGTGAGCAGCCCCAGCATTTT; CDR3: CASSLWGEQPQHF
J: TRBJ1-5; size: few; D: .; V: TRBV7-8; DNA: TGTGCCAGCAGCTTTACGGATAGCAATCAGCCCCAGCATTTT; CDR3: CASSFTDSNQPQHF
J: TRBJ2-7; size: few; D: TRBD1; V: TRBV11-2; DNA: TGTGCCAGCAGCTTAGCGGGACAGGGGGTTTACGAGCAGTACTTC; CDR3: CASSLAGQGVYEQYF
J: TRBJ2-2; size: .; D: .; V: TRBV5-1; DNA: TGCGCCAGCAGCCCGACAGTCGGCGGGGAGCTGTTTTTT; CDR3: CASSPTVGGELFF
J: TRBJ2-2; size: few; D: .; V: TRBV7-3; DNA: TGTGCCAGCAGCCCTAGCGGGGAGCTGTTTTTT; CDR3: CASSPSGELFF
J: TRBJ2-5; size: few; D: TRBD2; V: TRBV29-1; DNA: TGCAGCGTTGGGGGGCTAGCGGGAGGGACGGGGACCCAGTACTTC; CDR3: CSVGGLAGGTGTQYF
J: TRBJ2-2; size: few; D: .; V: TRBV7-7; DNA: TGTGCCAGCAGCCCCCTGAACACCGGGGAGCTGTTTTTT; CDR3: CASSPLNTGELFF
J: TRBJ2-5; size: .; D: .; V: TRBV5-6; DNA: TGTGCCAGCAGCTTGGAGGCCGGGGGCCGGCAAGAGACCCAGTACTTC; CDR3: CASSLEAGGRQETQYF
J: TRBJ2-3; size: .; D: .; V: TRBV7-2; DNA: TGTGCCAGCAGCTTAGCCACCCGGGATACGCAGTATTTT; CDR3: CASSLATRDTQYF
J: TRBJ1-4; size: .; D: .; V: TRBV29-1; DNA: TGCAGCGTTCGGGGGTTGGGTGAAAAACTGTTTTTT; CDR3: CSVRGLGEKLFF
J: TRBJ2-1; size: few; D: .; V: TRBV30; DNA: TGTGCCTGGAGTGGGGGTCTAGGTTCCGAGCAGTTCTTC; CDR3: CAWSGGLGSEQFF
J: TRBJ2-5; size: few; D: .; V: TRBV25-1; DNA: TGTGCCAGTGCTGATGCAGGGAGTAGAGAGACCCAGTACTTC; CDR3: CASADAGSRETQYF
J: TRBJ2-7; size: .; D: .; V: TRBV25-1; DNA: TGTGCCAGCAGTAGACGGACAGCAGATTCCTACGAGCAGTACTTC; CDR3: CASSRRTADSYEQYF
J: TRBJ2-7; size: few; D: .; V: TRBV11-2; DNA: TGTGCCAGCAGTTTTGGAGTAGCGGTCTACGAGCAGTACTTC; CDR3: CASSFGVAVYEQYF
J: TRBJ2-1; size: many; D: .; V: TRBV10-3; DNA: TGTGCCATCAGACAGGGTAGCTCCTACAATGAGCAGTTCTTC; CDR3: CAIRQGSSYNEQFF
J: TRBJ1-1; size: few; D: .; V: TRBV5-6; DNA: TGTGCCAGCAGCTTGAGCAGGGATTGGAACACTGAAGCTTTCTTT; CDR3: CASSLSRDWNTEAFF